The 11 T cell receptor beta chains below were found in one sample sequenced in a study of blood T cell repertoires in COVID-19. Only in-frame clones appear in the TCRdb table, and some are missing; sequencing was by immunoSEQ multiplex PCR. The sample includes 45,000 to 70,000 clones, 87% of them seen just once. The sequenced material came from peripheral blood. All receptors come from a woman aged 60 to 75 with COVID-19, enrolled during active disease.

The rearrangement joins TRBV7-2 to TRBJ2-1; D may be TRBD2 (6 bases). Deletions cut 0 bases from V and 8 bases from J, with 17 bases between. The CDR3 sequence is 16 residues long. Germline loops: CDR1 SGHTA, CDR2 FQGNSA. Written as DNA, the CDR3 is TGTGCCAGCAGCTTAGCGCCGGGACTCCCCGGGCATGAGCAGTTCTTC. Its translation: CASSLAPGLPGHEQFF.

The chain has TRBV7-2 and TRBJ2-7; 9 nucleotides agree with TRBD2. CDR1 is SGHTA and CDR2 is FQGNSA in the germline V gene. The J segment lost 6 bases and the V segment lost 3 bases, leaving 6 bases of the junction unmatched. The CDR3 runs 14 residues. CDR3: CASSFPSGTSEQYF. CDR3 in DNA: TGTGCCAGCAGCTTCCCTAGCGGGACATCCGAGCAGTACTTC. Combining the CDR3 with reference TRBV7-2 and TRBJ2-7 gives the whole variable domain GAGVSQSPSNKVTEKGKDVELRCDPISGHTALYWYRQSLGQGLEFLIYFQGNSAPDKSGLPSDRFSAERTGGSVSTLTIQRTQQEDSAVYLCASSFPSGTSEQYFGPGTRLTVT.

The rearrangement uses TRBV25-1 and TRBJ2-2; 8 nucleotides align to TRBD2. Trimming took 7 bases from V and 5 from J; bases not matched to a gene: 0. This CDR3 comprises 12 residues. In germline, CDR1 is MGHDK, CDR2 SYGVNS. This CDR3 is CASKRGTGELFF. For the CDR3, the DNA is TGTGCCAGCAAGCGGGGGACCGGGGAGCTGTTTTTT.

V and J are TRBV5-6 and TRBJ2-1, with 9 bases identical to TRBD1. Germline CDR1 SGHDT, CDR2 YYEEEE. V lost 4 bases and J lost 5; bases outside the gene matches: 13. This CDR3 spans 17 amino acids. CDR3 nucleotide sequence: TGTGCCAGCAGCCTGGACAGGGGCCGAGTCAGGGACAATGAGCAGTTCTTC. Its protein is CASSLDRGRVRDNEQFF.

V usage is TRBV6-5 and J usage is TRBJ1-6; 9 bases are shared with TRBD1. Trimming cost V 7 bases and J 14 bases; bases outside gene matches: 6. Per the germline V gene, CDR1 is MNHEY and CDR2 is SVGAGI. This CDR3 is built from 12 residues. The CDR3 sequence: CASNGDRASLHF. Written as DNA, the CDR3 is TGTGCCAGCAATGGGGACAGGGCATCCCTCCACTTT.

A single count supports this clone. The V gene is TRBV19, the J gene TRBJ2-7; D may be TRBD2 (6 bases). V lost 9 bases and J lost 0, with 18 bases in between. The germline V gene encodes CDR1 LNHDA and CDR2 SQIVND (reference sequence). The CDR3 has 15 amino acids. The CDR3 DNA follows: TGTGCCAGAGTCCTGGTAATAGCGGACTCCTACGAGCAGTACTTC. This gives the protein CARVLVIADSYEQYF.

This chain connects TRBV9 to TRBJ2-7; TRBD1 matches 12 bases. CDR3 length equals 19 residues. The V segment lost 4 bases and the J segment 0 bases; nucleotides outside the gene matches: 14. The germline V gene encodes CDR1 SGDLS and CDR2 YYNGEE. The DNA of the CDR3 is TGTGCCAGCAGCCACCCCGGAGGGGACAGGGGGCGTCCCTCCTACGAGCAGTACTTC. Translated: CASSHPGGDRGRPSYEQYF.

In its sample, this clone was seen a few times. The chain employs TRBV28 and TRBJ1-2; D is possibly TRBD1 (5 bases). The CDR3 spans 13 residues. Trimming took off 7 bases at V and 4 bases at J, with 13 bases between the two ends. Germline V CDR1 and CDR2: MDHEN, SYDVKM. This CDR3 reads CASTLGRGYGYTF. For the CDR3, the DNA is TGTGCCAGCACCCTGGGGCGGGGCTATGGCTACACCTTC.

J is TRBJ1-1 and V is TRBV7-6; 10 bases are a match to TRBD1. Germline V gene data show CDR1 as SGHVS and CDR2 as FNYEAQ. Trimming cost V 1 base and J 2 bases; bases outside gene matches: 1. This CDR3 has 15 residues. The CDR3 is CASSLGQGANTEAFF. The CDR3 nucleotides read TGTGCCAGCAGCTTAGGACAGGGGGCAAACACTGAAGCTTTCTTT.

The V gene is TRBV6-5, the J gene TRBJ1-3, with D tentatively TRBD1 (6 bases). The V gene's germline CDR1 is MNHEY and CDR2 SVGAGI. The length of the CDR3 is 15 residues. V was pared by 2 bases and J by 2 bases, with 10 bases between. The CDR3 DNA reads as TGTGCCAGCAGTTACGGGGGGGGCACTGGAAACACCATATATTTT. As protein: CASSYGGGTGNTIYF.

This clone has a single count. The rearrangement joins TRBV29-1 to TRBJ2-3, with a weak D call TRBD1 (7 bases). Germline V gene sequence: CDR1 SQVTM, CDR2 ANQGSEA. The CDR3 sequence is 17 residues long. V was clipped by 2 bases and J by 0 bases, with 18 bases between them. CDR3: CSVEPRGRGTSTDTQYF. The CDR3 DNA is TGCAGCGTTGAACCCAGGGGCAGGGGGACTAGCACAGATACGCAGTATTTT.